These 27 T cell receptor beta chains share one sample of origin, sequenced in a study of T cells after posttransplantation cyclophosphamide. TCRdb's copy holds only in-frame clones and misses some; the assay was immunoSEQ multiplex PCR. The sample holds around 18,000 clones, around four fifths seen once. Material for sequencing was memory CD4+ T cells sorted from blood. The receptors stem from a man aged 25-45 years in good health and a related stem cell transplant donor.

The chain employs TRBV10-3 and TRBJ2-7; unclear D gene. Looked up from germline, CDR1 is ENHRY and CDR2 is SYGVKD. This CDR3 contains 13 residues. Trimming left V 4 bases short and J 3 bases short, with 10 bases between. CDR3 amino acids: CAISVRSFYEQYF. The CDR3 region has the DNA TGTGCCATCAGTGTCAGGTCCTTCTACGAGCAGTACTTC.

Of note for this clone: This same CDR3 is encoded by further DNA sequences in the sample. The chain employs TRBV19 and TRBJ1-1; possibly TRBD1 for D (6 bases). With 8 bases removed from V and 8 bases from J, the gap between germline ends came to 18 bases. The CDR3 runs to 13 residues. The V gene's germline CDR1 is LNHDA and CDR2 SQIVND (reference sequence). The CDR3 DNA reads as TGTGCCAGTTCTGTACTACAGGGCTCGGAAGCTTTCTTT. Amino acids: CASSVLQGSEAFF.

The chain employs TRBV12-5 and TRBJ1-6, with D possibly matching TRBD1 (6 bases). Trimming took off 7 bases at V and 4 bases at J, with 11 bases between the two ends. Germline V CDR1 and CDR2: LGHNT, FRNRAP. The CDR3 extends over 14 amino acids. As DNA, the CDR3 is TGTGCTAGTGCCCTCCAGGGGTATAATTCACCCCTCCACTTT. This gives the protein CASALQGYNSPLHF.

The chain joins TRBV5-3 to TRBJ2-4; D is unclear. TRBV5-3 carries the ORF label, with uncertain function. V lost 3 bases and J 2 bases, leaving 12 bases between the germline ends. The CDR3 totals 15 residues. The DNA for the CDR3 is TGTGCCAGAAGCTCCTCCTTCTCTACCAAAAACATTCAGTACTTC. Translated, it gives CARSSSFSTKNIQYF.

Note on this clone: The germline gene is not matched at one end of the junction; a read error may be the cause. J is TRBJ2-5 and V is TRBV7-3; 14 bases fit TRBD2. CDR1 and CDR2 from the germline V gene are SGHTA and FQGTGA. This CDR3 comprises 17 residues. DNA of the CDR3: TGTGCCTGCAGCTCGGGACTAGCGGGGGCCGTCGGAGAGACCCAGTACTTC. Protein product: CACSSGLAGAVGETQYF.

The chain couples TRBV6-1 to TRBJ1-2; 7 nucleotides match TRBD1. The junction had 5 bases not matched to a gene; V was cut back by 4 bases and J by 3 bases. CDR1 is MNHNS, CDR2 SASEGT, per germline. The CDR3 length is 14 residues. CDR3 region: CASSVRQGHYGYTF. Written as DNA, the CDR3 is TGTGCCAGCAGTGTCCGACAGGGACACTATGGCTACACCTTC.

The chain carries TRBV19 and TRBJ1-2; TRBD1 matches at 10 bases. The CDR3 totals 15 residues. The V and J ends lost 10 bases and 8 bases, in that order; junction bases with no gene match: 16. CDR1 and CDR2 (germline): LNHDA, SQIVND (reference sequence). The CDR3 nucleotides read TGTGCCATCCAAGACCCGGGACAGGGGAGGCAAGGCTACACCTTC. Its protein is CAIQDPGQGRQGYTF.

The chain links TRBV28 to TRBJ2-5, with 7 bases that match TRBD2. Germline V gives CDR1 MDHEN, CDR2 SYDVKM. The CDR3 runs 14 residues. The V segment lost 1 base and the J segment 3 bases; nucleotides outside the gene matches: 2. CDR3 coding DNA: TGTGCCAGCAGTTTATTCGGGGGGAAAGAGACCCAGTACTTC. Protein sequence: CASSLFGGKETQYF.

V and J are TRBV5-5 and TRBJ1-5, with D uncertain. The CDR3 is 12 amino acids. Germline V gene lookup returns CDR1 SGHKS and CDR2 YYEKEE (reference sequence). V gave up 2 bases and J gave up 5 bases, with 5 bases separating them. The CDR3 DNA reads as TGTGCCAGCAGCTTCCTCGATCAGCCCCAGCATTTT. It is translated as CASSFLDQPQHF. Based on the CDR3 plus reference TRBV5-5 and TRBJ1-5, the full variable domain is DAGVTQSPTHLIKTRGQQVTLRCSPISGHKSVSWYQQVLGQGPQFIFQYYEKEERGRGNFPDRFSARQFPNYSSELNVNALLLGDSALYLCASSFLDQPQHFGDGTRLSIL.

J is TRBJ1-1 and V is TRBV5-6, with a tentative D call TRBD1 (5 bases). CDR3 length equals 14 residues. V was trimmed by 2 bases and J by 5 bases, leaving 13 bases between them. Germline V CDR1 and CDR2: SGHDT, YYEEEE. CDR3 amino acids: CASSFLGRLTEAFF. The CDR3 DNA follows: TGTGCCAGCAGCTTTTTGGGGCGGCTGACTGAAGCTTTCTTT.

The chain uses TRBV13 and TRBJ2-1, with 8 bases lining up with TRBD1. This CDR3 is built from 15 residues. Germline lookup yields CDR1 PRHDT and CDR2 FYEKMQ (reference sequence). V lost 5 bases, J lost 5 bases, and 8 bases stayed unmatched. For the CDR3, the DNA is TGTGCCAGCAGCCTACGGACAGGGTTGGACAATGAGCAGTTCTTC. Translation: CASSLRTGLDNEQFF. Looking up the rest from reference TRBV13 and TRBJ2-1 gives the full variable domain: AAGVIQSPRHLIKEKRETATLKCYPIPRHDTVYWYQQGPGQDPQFLISFYEKMQSDKGSIPDRFSAQQFSDYHSELNMSSLELGDSALYFCASSLRTGLDNEQFFGPGTRLTVL.

The rearrangement uses TRBV4-1 and TRBJ2-5; 7 nucleotides line up with TRBD2. In germline, CDR1 is MGHRA, CDR2 YSYEKL. The junction had 1 base not matched to a gene; V was cut back by 2 bases and J by 1 base. The CDR3 has 14 amino acids. The CDR3 loop reads CASSQSGTQETQYF. The DNA of the CDR3 is TGCGCCAGCAGCCAAAGCGGGACCCAAGAGACCCAGTACTTC.

This chain links TRBV28 with TRBJ1-2, with TRBD1 identical over 8 bases. The CDR3 loop spans 14 amino acids. Unmatched junction bases numbered 7, after V lost 10 bases and J lost 0 bases. Germline CDR1 is MDHEN and CDR2 is SYDVKM. The DNA of the CDR3 is TGTGCCATTTGCCAGACAGGGGCTAACTATGGCTACACCTTC. It codes for CAICQTGANYGYTF.

V is TRBV28 and J is TRBJ2-7; the match to TRBD1 covers 9 bases. Germline lookup yields CDR1 MDHEN and CDR2 SYDVKM. This CDR3 is built from 15 residues. Trimming cost V 3 bases and J 3 bases; bases outside gene matches: 6. DNA of the CDR3: TGTGCCAGCAGTTTTAGGGGACAGGGTCTCTACGAGCAGTACTTC. As protein: CASSFRGQGLYEQYF.

The chain is built from TRBV10-3 and TRBJ2-5, with 10 bases aligning to TRBD1. V shed 6 bases, J shed 3 bases, and the junction held 10 bases outside the gene matches. Germline V gene sequence: CDR1 ENHRY, CDR2 SYGVKD. This CDR3 comprises 16 residues. CDR3 in DNA: TGTGCCATCAGCGGGACAGGGGAAGGGTCGGAAGAGACCCAGTACTTC. This codes for CAISGTGEGSEETQYF.

The chain employs TRBV6-1 and TRBJ1-5, with D possibly being TRBD1 (5 bases). The V gene's germline CDR1 is MNHNS and CDR2 SASEGT. The CDR3 spans 13 residues. Trimming shortened V by 5 bases and J by 4 bases, and 9 bases separated the two germline ends. The CDR3: CASSRQKNQPQHF. The CDR3 coding sequence is TGTGCCAGCAGTAGACAGAAAAATCAGCCCCAGCATTTT.

The chain is built from TRBV28 and TRBJ2-1; 7 nucleotides agree with TRBD1. The V gene end was trimmed by 2 bases and the J gene end by 6 bases; junction bases not matched to a gene: 4. The germline CDR1 and CDR2 sequences are MDHEN and SYDVKM. The CDR3 consists of 14 residues. The CDR3 DNA is TGTGCCAGCAGTTTACGACAGGGTCCCAATGAGCAGTTCTTC. Its translation: CASSLRQGPNEQFF.

This clone was counted between two and nine times. The gene calls are TRBV9 and TRBJ1-2; 7 positions match TRBD1. CDR3 length: 13 residues. Trimming removed 0 bases from V and 7 bases from J; junction bases left unmatched: 3. The germline gives CDR1 SGDLS, CDR2 YYNGEE. The CDR3 is CASSVAEGAGYTF. CDR3 sequence (DNA): TGTGCCAGCAGCGTAGCTGAGGGGGCTGGCTACACCTTC.

In DNA form, the CDR3 reads TGTGCCAGCAAAAGGGGACGACAGGGAACCCAGCCCCAGCATTTT. Amino acids: CASKRGRQGTQPQHF. J is TRBJ1-5 and V is TRBV6-5; 7 positions match TRBD1. In germline, CDR1 is MNHEY, CDR2 SVGAGI. The CDR3 is 15 amino acids. The ends lost 7 bases at V and 7 bases at J; junction bases unmatched: 13.

This clone appeared a single time. The chain is built from TRBV11-1 and TRBJ2-7; D perhaps matches TRBD1 (6 bases). V was pared by 5 bases and J by 0 bases, with 14 bases between. Per germline, CDR1 SGHAT and CDR2 FQDESV (reference sequence). This CDR3 is 15 amino acids long. For the CDR3, the DNA is TGTGCCAGCAGCGCCTTGAGGGGGAGCTCCTACGAGCAGTACTTC. It yields the protein CASSALRGSSYEQYF.

The J gene is TRBJ2-4, the V gene TRBV5-4, with TRBD1 matching 8 bases. Trimming cost V 4 bases and J 4 bases; bases outside gene matches: 4. Germline V gives CDR1 SGHNT, CDR2 YYREEE (reference sequence). This CDR3 is 14 amino acids long. The CDR3 here is CASSHRGLKNIQYF. The CDR3 nucleotides are TGTGCCAGCAGCCACAGGGGGTTGAAAAACATTCAGTACTTC.

The gene calls are TRBV6-1 and TRBJ1-5; a weak D match, TRBD1 (5 bases). Per germline, CDR1 MNHNS and CDR2 SASEGT. V was pared by 1 base and J by 4 bases, with 14 bases between. This CDR3 is 16 amino acids long. CDR3 residues: CASSEEEGSGNQPQHF. CDR3 nucleotide sequence: TGTGCCAGCAGTGAAGAGGAGGGGAGTGGGAATCAGCCCCAGCATTTT.

The chain recombines TRBV5-1 with TRBJ2-3; 11 positions match TRBD1. The J segment lost 6 bases and the V segment lost 3 bases, leaving 12 bases of the junction unmatched. The germline CDR1 and CDR2 sequences are SGHRS and YFSETQ. The CDR3 spans 17 residues. The CDR3, as DNA: TGCGCCAGCAGCTACGACCCGGGACAGGGGGGTAGGGATACGCAGTATTTT. Its translation is CASSYDPGQGGRDTQYF.

This clone was seen a few times. The gene calls are TRBV5-1 and TRBJ2-2; D gene unclear. CDR1 SGHRS and CDR2 YFSETQ come from the germline V gene. Deletions cut 1 base from V and 0 bases from J, with 4 bases between. The CDR3 extends over 14 amino acids. CDR3: CASSLQTNTGELFF. DNA of the CDR3: TGCGCCAGCAGCTTGCAGACGAACACCGGGGAGCTGTTTTTT.

With regard to this clone: One junction end disagrees with the germline gene, perhaps due to a read error. The rearrangement uses TRBV4-1 and TRBJ1-4, with a weak D call TRBD1 (5 bases). This CDR3 contains 16 residues. The V gene's germline CDR1 is MGHRA and CDR2 YSYEKL. CDR3 nucleotides: TGCGCCAGCAGCCAAGATGGTTGGACACCTAATGAAAAACTGCTTTTT. Its translation: CASSQDGWTPNEKLLF.

The rearrangement uses TRBV13 and TRBJ2-6; 7 bases map to TRBD1. This CDR3 comprises 15 residues. V lost 5 bases, J lost 4 bases, and 5 bases stayed unmatched. Germline CDR1 reads PRHDT; CDR2 reads FYEKMQ (reference sequence). Here the CDR3 reads CASSNRGSGANVLTF. The CDR3 DNA is TGTGCCAGCAGCAACAGGGGATCCGGGGCCAACGTCCTGACTTTC.

The rearrangement links TRBV5-1 to TRBJ2-7; 8 nucleotides align to TRBD2. This CDR3 spans 17 amino acids. J gave up 3 bases and V 0 bases, and 11 bases lay outside the gene matches. Germline V lookup: CDR1 SGHRS, CDR2 YFSETQ. The CDR3 sequence is CASSLAGRGANLYEQYF. CDR3 coding DNA: TGCGCCAGCAGCTTGGCCGGGCGGGGGGCCAACCTCTACGAGCAGTACTTC.